These 28 T cell receptor beta chains share one sample of origin, sequenced in a study of molecular identifiers for immune sequencing clone quantification. TCRdb ran MiXCR on the PCR reads and lists one entry per CDR3 protein. The top ten hold under 2% of the sample, which has about 54,000 distinct CDR3 sequences, about 23% seen once. The specimen sequenced was naive CD8+ T cells from blood, with Jurkat cell RNA spiked in. Sample subset: FACS-sorted CD8+CD4-CCR7+CD45RA+ naive T cells. The receptor source for this set is a human donor in good health. Some libraries in this study had Jurkat cell RNA spiked in.

In regard to this clonotype: Mismatch with germline at one junction end may stem from a read error. This sequence joins TRBV7-9 and TRBJ1-4; D is ambiguous. Looked up from germline, CDR1 is SEHNR and CDR2 is FQNEAQ (reference sequence). CDR3 length equals 20 residues. The chain's CDR3 is CASSLEVVAGPPSTNEKLFF. The CDR3 DNA follows: TGTGCCAGCAGCTTAGAGGTAGTGGCCGGGCCCCCCTCAACTAATGAGAAACTGTTTTTT. The entire variable domain, with the rest obtained from reference TRBV7-9 and TRBJ1-4, is as follows: DTGVSQNPRHKITKRGQNVTFRCDPISEHNRLYWYRQTLGQGPEFLTYFQNEAQLEKSRLLSDRFSAERPKGSFSTLEIQRTEQGDSAMYLCASSLEVVAGPPSTNEKLFFGSGTQLSVL.

This clonotype was found many times. The rearrangement uses TRBV12-3 or TRBV12-4 and TRBJ2-5; TRBD1 might be the D (5 bases). The CDR3 contains 14 residues. Between the trimmed V and J ends, which lost 6 bases and 2 bases, there was a span of 13 bases. The CDR3 DNA reads TGTGCCAGCAGCCTAACAGGAATACAAGAGACCCAGTACTTC. Protein product: CASSLTGIQETQYF.

The sample holds many counts of this clonotype. The V and J genes are TRBV11-2 and TRBJ2-1, with D possibly matching TRBD2 (6 bases). V lost 4 bases, J lost 1 base, and 20 bases lay in between. The CDR3 runs to 18 residues. Germline V CDR1 and CDR2: SGHAT, FQNNGV. The chain's CDR3 is CASSYRLEREASYNEQFF. CDR3 DNA: TGTGCCAGCAGCTATCGGCTCGAGAGGGAGGCATCCTACAATGAGCAGTTCTTC. Together with reference TRBV11-2 and TRBJ2-1, the CDR3 gives the full variable domain: EAGVAQSPRYKIIEKRQSVAFWCNPISGHATLYWYQQILGQGPKLLIQFQNNGVVDDSQLPKDRFSAERLKGVDSTLKIQPAKLEDSAVYLCASSYRLEREASYNEQFFGPGTRLTVL.

Remarks on this clonotype: This may come from a read error, since a much larger clone is one base off. The chain is built from TRBV7-3 and TRBJ2-1; D remains ambiguous. Germline assignment: CDR1 SGHTA and CDR2 FQGTGA. The CDR3 has 16 amino acids. CDR3 coding DNA: TGTGCCAGCAGCTTAGGGGTTCGTACAGTATCCAATGAGCAGGTCTTC. Amino acids: CASSLGVRTVSNEQVF. Full variable domain (remainder filled in from reference TRBV7-3 and TRBJ2-1): GAGVSQTPSNKVTEKGKYVELRCDPISGHTALYWYRQSLGQGPEFLIYFQGTGAADDSGLPNDRFFAVRPEGSVSTLKIQRTERGDSAVYLCASSLGVRTVSNEQVFGPGTRLTVL.

This clonotype was detected once. A much larger clone is a single base away; this may be a read error. This sequence joins TRBV4-2 and TRBJ2-7, with TRBD2 matching 9 bases. Germline V gene data show CDR1 as LGHNA and CDR2 as YNFKEQ. The CDR3 length is 15 residues. Here the CDR3 DNA reads TGTGCCAGCAGCCAAGAAGGTGGCGGGAGGGCCGAGCTGTACTTC. It yields the protein CASSQEGGGRAELYF.

This clonotype was counted a few times. With a much larger clone just one base away, this may be a read error. V gene TRBV27 combines with J gene TRBJ2-5; the D gene is possibly TRBD2 (6 bases). V lost 2 bases, J lost 4 bases, and 11 bases lay in between. CDR1 is MNHEY, CDR2 SMNVEV, per germline (reference sequence). This CDR3 has 14 amino acids. The CDR3 sequence: CASSLIAALETQYF. The CDR3 bases are TGTGCCAGCAGTTTAATAGCGGCGCTAGAGACCCAGTACTTC.

The chain couples TRBV7-9 to TRBJ2-3, with D possibly TRBD2 on 5 matching bases. Germline V gene data show CDR1 as SEHNR and CDR2 as FQNEAQ (reference sequence). The CDR3 totals 15 residues. Trimming removed 3 bases at V and 2 bases at J, with 12 bases between. CDR3 region: CASSFITGSTDTQYF. Here the CDR3 DNA reads TGTGCCAGCAGCTTCATAACGGGATCCACAGATACGCAGTATTTT.

About this clonotype: An end of the junction differs from the germline gene, which may be a read error. The chain combines TRBV2 with TRBJ2-5, with 9 bases matching TRBD2. CDR1 SNHLY and CDR2 FYNNEI come from the germline V gene. This CDR3 has 21 amino acids. The CDR3, as DNA: TGTGCCAGCAGTGAAGCTTTTGGGGGGGCTAGCGGGGTGTTCCTCCAAGAGACCCGGTGCTTC. Translation: CASSEAFGGASGVFLQETRCF.

Note on this clonotype: It may be a read error: a sequence one base away is much more abundant. The V call is TRBV9, the J call TRBJ2-3; 8 positions match TRBD2. The CDR3 loop spans 16 amino acids. The germline V gene has CDR1 SGDLS and CDR2 YYNGEE. V shed 4 bases and J 5 bases; nucleotides not matched to a gene: 12. The CDR3 region is CASSLSQRECGDTQYF. In DNA, the CDR3 is TGTGCCAGCAGCCTTAGCCAGCGGGAGTGCGGAGATACGCAGTATTTT.

The chain links TRBV15 to TRBJ1-5; D is ambiguous. Trimming stripped 0 bases from V and 1 base from J, with 7 bases between. Germline assignment: CDR1 LNHNV and CDR2 YYDKDF (reference sequence). This CDR3 has 15 residues. CDR3 region: CATSRDRRSNQPQHF. The CDR3 DNA reads TGTGCCACCAGCAGAGACAGAAGGAGCAATCAGCCCCAGCATTTT.

This clonotype was seen many times. The rearrangement uses TRBV6-5 and TRBJ2-1, with 10 positions matching TRBD2. The germline V gene encodes CDR1 MNHEY and CDR2 SVGAGI. After removal of 6 bases from V and 12 bases from J, the junction contained 11 bases not matched to a gene. The CDR3 consists of 14 residues. CDR3 in amino acids: CASSPVLAGVRQFF. The CDR3 coding sequence is TGTGCCAGCAGCCCTGTCCTAGCGGGAGTTAGGCAGTTCTTC.

Concerning this clonotype: A much larger clone differs from this one at a single base, so this may be a read error. This rearrangement joins TRBV6-2 or TRBV6-3 to TRBJ2-7, with TRBD1 matching 10 bases. The CDR3 loop spans 16 amino acids. The germline V gene encodes CDR1 MNHEY and CDR2 SVGEGT. In DNA, the CDR3 is TGTGCCTGCAGCTCACCCGCGGACAGGGGGTTTTACGAGCAGTACTTC. It is translated as CACSSPADRGFYEQYF.

This clonotype was found many times. The chain carries TRBV7-9 and TRBJ2-7; D is possibly TRBD1 or TRBD2 (5 bases each). Germline assignment: CDR1 SEHNR and CDR2 FQNEAQ (reference sequence). The V and J ends lost 5 bases and 3 bases respectively, with 14 bases between them. The CDR3 length is 14 residues. The CDR3: CASSPSGTIYEQYF. The CDR3 coding sequence is TGTGCCAGCAGCCCCTCCGGGACCATCTACGAGCAGTACTTC.

This clonotype was found many times. The rearrangement links TRBV2 to TRBJ2-3, with D possibly matching TRBD2 (6 bases). Trimming shortened V by 4 bases and J by 0 bases, and 11 bases separated the two germline ends. This CDR3 contains 15 residues. The germline CDR1 and CDR2 sequences are SNHLY and FYNNEI. The CDR3 coding sequence is TGTGCCAGCAGTGCCGGGGGTGGGAGCACAGATACGCAGTATTTT. This translates into CASSAGGGSTDTQYF.

Comments on this clonotype: A much larger clonotype is one base distant, so this may be a read error. V is TRBV4-3 and J is TRBJ1-2; 9 bases map to TRBD1. Germline V gene lookup returns CDR1 LGHNA and CDR2 YSLEER. The CDR3 length is 15 residues. The CDR3 sequence: CASSQGRTGANGHTF. CDR3 nucleotide sequence: TGCGCCAGCAGCCAAGGACGGACAGGGGCGAATGGCCACACCTTC.

This clonotype was recorded many times. The chain recombines TRBV4-3 with TRBJ1-1, with D possibly TRBD1 on 5 matching bases. From germline, CDR1 is LGHNA and CDR2 YSLEER. Trimming left V 0 bases short and J 2 bases short, with 10 bases between. The CDR3 extends over 15 amino acids. DNA of the CDR3: TGCGCCAGCAGCCAAGATCAGGGAAGCAACACTGAAGCTTTCTTT. Its protein product is CASSQDQGSNTEAFF.

Ten or more counts support this clonotype. The V and J genes are TRBV12-3 or TRBV12-4 and TRBJ2-3; TRBD2 might be the D (7 bases). Trimming removed 7 bases at V and 3 bases at J, with 14 bases between. The CDR3 loop spans 14 amino acids. The CDR3 coding sequence is TGTGCCAGCAACCCTGAGGGGGGGACAGATACGCAGTATTTT. It is translated as CASNPEGGTDTQYF.

This clonotype was observed many times. The chain uses TRBV27 and TRBJ1-6; 10 nucleotides agree with TRBD1. Trimming took 6 bases from V and 10 from J; bases not matched to a gene: 15. The CDR3 runs 17 residues. Germline CDR1 MNHEY, CDR2 SMNVEV (reference sequence). CDR3 sequence: CASSTPSGQGVASPLHF. In DNA, the CDR3 is TGTGCCAGCAGCACCCCCAGTGGACAGGGGGTTGCCTCACCCCTCCACTTT.

At least ten counts were recorded for this clonotype. The chain recombines TRBV6-2 or TRBV6-3 with TRBJ1-5; unclear D gene. V was shortened by 0 bases and J by 2 bases, with 8 bases between the two germline ends. Germline loops: CDR1 MNHEY, CDR2 SVGEGT. CDR3 length: 15 residues. CDR3 bases: TGTGCCAGCAGTTACTCCGGTATCGGCAATCAGCCCCAGCATTTT. It is translated as CASSYSGIGNQPQHF.

This clonotype was detected many times. The rearrangement links TRBV24-1 to TRBJ1-5; D is perhaps TRBD1 (6 bases). There are 21 residues in the CDR3. Germline V gene data show CDR1 as KGHDR and CDR2 as SFDVKD. V was shortened by 0 bases and J by 0 bases, with 23 bases between the two germline ends. The CDR3 nucleotides are TGTGCCACCAGTGATTTGACCATCTCAGGGGTGGATTTGTATAGCAATCAGCCCCAGCATTTT. This gives the protein CATSDLTISGVDLYSNQPQHF.

Comment on this clonotype: This sequence may be a read error, since a much larger clone differs from it by one base. The chain recombines TRBV29-1 with TRBJ1-1, with D unclear. The CDR3 has 12 amino acids. Germline values: CDR1 SQVTM, CDR2 ANQGSEA. This chain's CDR3 is CSVLRTNTGAFF. The CDR3 DNA sequence: TGCAGCGTTTTGCGGACGAACACTGGAGCTTTCTTT.

This clonotype has more than one count but fewer than ten. This likely comes from a read error, as the CDR3 has no conserved phenylalanine or tryptophan at its end. The chain combines TRBV12-3 or TRBV12-4 with TRBJ2-1; TRBD1 agrees at 10 bases. J lost 3 bases, V lost 5 bases, and 4 bases had no gene match. The CDR3 runs to 15 residues. CDR3 DNA sequence: TGTGCCAGCAGTCCAGGACAGGGGGGCTACAATGAGCAGTTCCTC. Its translation is CASSPGQGGYNEQFL.

A note on this clonotype: Since a much larger clone is just one base distant, this may be a read error. As DNA, the CDR3 is TGCGCCAGCAGCCAAGATTTCCAGCGGGAGGTACCAAGGAAGCTGTTTTTT. Translated, it gives CASSQDFQREVPRKLFF. The J gene is TRBJ2-2, the V gene TRBV4-3; 9 bases agree with TRBD2. Per the germline V gene, CDR1 is LGHNA and CDR2 is YSLEER. The CDR3 contains 17 residues. J was trimmed by 12 bases and V by 0 bases; bases with no gene match: 14.

This clonotype was seen at least ten times. The chain uses TRBV7-9 and TRBJ1-5; perhaps TRBD1 as D (6 bases). V was shortened by 1 base and J by 9 bases, with 7 bases between the two germline ends. The CDR3 sequence is 12 residues long. Germline V gene data show CDR1 as SEHNR and CDR2 as FQNEAQ (reference sequence). In nucleotides, the CDR3 is TGTGCCAGCAGCTTAGGGGGGCTGCCCCAGCATTTT. Its translation: CASSLGGLPQHF. Based on the CDR3 plus reference TRBV7-9 and TRBJ1-5, the full variable domain is DTGVSQNPRHKITKRGQNVTFRCDPISEHNRLYWYRQTLGQGPEFLTYFQNEAQLEKSRLLSDRFSAERPKGSFSTLEIQRTEQGDSAMYLCASSLGGLPQHFGDGTRLSIL.

A note on this clonotype: Just one base apart from a much larger clone, this may be a read error. V and J are TRBV9 and TRBJ1-2; D is ambiguous. Germline CDR1 and CDR2: SGDLS and YYNGEE. The CDR3 totals 12 residues. CDR3 bases: TGTGCCAGCAGTAAGATGAACTATGGCTACATCTTC. It is translated as CASSKMNYGYIF.

This clonotype was detected ten times or more. The V gene is TRBV6-2 or TRBV6-3, the J gene TRBJ1-4; no reliable D call. Looked up from germline, CDR1 is MNHEY and CDR2 is SVGEGT. Trimming removed 0 bases from V and 0 bases from J, with 11 bases in between. The CDR3 spans 17 residues. The CDR3 sequence is CASSYSSSGATNEKLFF. CDR3 coding DNA: TGTGCCAGCAGTTACTCTTCGAGTGGTGCAACTAATGAAAAACTGTTTTTT.

The chain combines TRBV27 with TRBJ1-5; no clear D gene. Germline V gene sequence: CDR1 MNHEY, CDR2 SMNVEV (reference sequence). The CDR3 is made up of 13 amino acids. Trimming cost V 0 bases and J 5 bases, with 5 bases left between them. CDR3 nucleotide sequence: TGTGCCAGCAGTTTATCTGGACATCAGCCCCAGCATTTT. This encodes CASSLSGHQPQHF.

This clonotype came up many times. This chain links TRBV29-1 with TRBJ2-7; 7 nucleotides align to TRBD2. With 3 bases clipped from V and 4 bases from J, the junction kept 9 bases outside the gene matches. Germline V gives CDR1 SQVTM, CDR2 ANQGSEA. This CDR3 contains 14 residues. Written as DNA, the CDR3 is TGCAGCGTTGAGAGGAGGCAGGGAGGGTACGAGCAGTACTTC. Translation gives CSVERRQGGYEQYF.